These 20 T cell receptor beta chains came from one sample sequenced in a study (dated by TCRdb to the mid-2010s). Library preparation used 5' RACE. The sequencing machine was an Illumina MiSeq. TCRdb reran the public reads through fastp at Q25 and MiXCR, keeping productive beta chains. Identical CDR3 protein sequences are pooled into one entry, listed with their most common genes and DNA. The sample contains thousands of distinct CDR3 sequences, about 16% of them found a single time. 3.5% of the sample goes to the ten largest clones. The sample consisted of memory CD4+ T cells sorted from blood. What this sample's cell subset or site label stands for: memory CD4+ T cells, CD4+CD45RO+CD25-. These receptors all stem from a female donor with breast cancer.

This clonotype was counted at least ten times. This may arise from a read error, as a much more abundant clone is one base away. This chain links TRBV20-1 with TRBJ2-5; D unresolved. Germline V gives CDR1 DFQATT, CDR2 SNEGSKA (reference sequence). This CDR3 has 12 amino acids. CDR3 amino acids: CRAGPRAETQYF. The CDR3 DNA reads as TGCAGGGCCGGACCCCGGGCAGAGACCCAGTACTTC.

Judged by abundance, this clonotype is medium-sized. This chain joins TRBV7-3 and TRBJ1-1; perhaps TRBD1 as D (6 bases). The germline CDR1 and CDR2 sequences are SGHTA and FQGTGA. V lost 5 bases and J lost 1, with 11 bases in between. CDR3 length: 14 amino acids. The CDR3 is CASSPGHQNTEAFF. Written as DNA, the CDR3 is TGTGCCAGCAGCCCGGGACACCAGAACACTGAAGCTTTCTTT.

By share, this clonotype counts as medium-sized. The chain joins TRBV5-1 to TRBJ2-3; the D is unclear. The CDR3 has 12 amino acids. Germline V gene data show CDR1 as SGHRS and CDR2 as YFSETQ. V dropped 4 bases and J dropped 4 bases, with 7 bases sitting between them. The CDR3 reads CASSTTADTQYF. Here the CDR3 DNA reads TGCGCCAGCAGCACCACCGCAGATACGCAGTATTTT.

This clonotype was seen ten or more times. This chain uses TRBV20-1 with TRBJ2-1; maybe TRBD1 (6 bases). V lost 4 bases, J lost 4 bases, and 8 bases lay in between. The CDR3 runs 12 residues. CDR1 DFQATT and CDR2 SNEGSKA come from the germline V gene (reference sequence). This CDR3 reads CSATGQYNEQFF. CDR3 coding DNA: TGCAGTGCTACCGGACAGTACAATGAGCAGTTCTTC.

This clonotype ranks as medium-sized. The rearrangement links TRBV2 to TRBJ1-6; D gene unclear. Trimming stripped 8 bases from V and 9 bases from J, with 11 bases between. Germline lookup yields CDR1 SNHLY and CDR2 FYNNEI. The CDR3 extends over 12 amino acids. The CDR3 spells CASGLWGSPLHF. DNA for the CDR3: TGTGCCAGCGGATTATGGGGTTCACCCCTCCACTTT.

By proportion, this clonotype is medium-sized (0.01 to 0.1%). The chain couples TRBV4-2 to TRBJ2-5; 7 nucleotides agree with TRBD2. Germline CDR1 is LGHNA and CDR2 is YNFKEQ. This CDR3 is 16 amino acids long. V was pared by 1 base and J by 2 bases, with 7 bases of the junction left unmatched. The CDR3 here is CASSQGSGASQETQYF. The DNA for the CDR3 is TGTGCCAGCAGCCAAGGGAGCGGGGCTAGTCAAGAGACCCAGTACTTC.

By share, this clonotype ranks as medium-sized. This chain uses TRBV29-1 with TRBJ1-1; D is uncertain. CDR3 size: 15 residues. CDR1 is SQVTM, CDR2 ANQGSEA, per germline. V lost 1 base to trimming and J lost 1 base, with 13 bases between them. CDR3 DNA sequence: TGCAGCGTTGAAGGAGGCGATGTACCGAACACTGAAGCTTTCTTT. Translation: CSVEGGDVPNTEAFF.

The chain recombines TRBV5-6 with TRBJ1-1, with D uncertain. Germline CDR1 and CDR2: SGHDT and YYEEEE. The CDR3 extends over 14 amino acids. Deletions cut 1 base from V and 7 bases from J, with 14 bases between. The CDR3 coding sequence is TGTGCCAGCAGCTTGATGCAGGCCCCCAATGAAGCTTTCTTT. Translating gives CASSLMQAPNEAFF. Variable domain in full (rest from reference TRBV5-6 and TRBJ1-1): DAGVTQSPTHLIKTRGQQVTLRCSPKSGHDTVSWYQQALGQGPQFIFQYYEEEERQRGNFPDRFSGHQFPNYSSELNVNALLLGDSALYLCASSLMQAPNEAFFGQGTRLTVV.

This clonotype has ten or more counts. V usage is TRBV7-9 and J usage is TRBJ1-6, with TRBD1 as a possible D gene (5 bases). The CDR3 extends over 13 amino acids. Germline V gives CDR1 SEHNR, CDR2 FQNEAQ (reference sequence). Deletions cut 3 bases from V and 8 bases from J, with 8 bases between. The CDR3 region is CASSLGVDSPLHF. The CDR3 DNA reads as TGTGCCAGCAGCTTGGGGGTTGATTCACCCCTCCACTTT. The full variable domain, rest sourced from reference TRBV7-9 and TRBJ1-6, is DTGVSQNPRHKITKRGQNVTFRCDPISEHNRLYWYRQTLGQGPEFLTYFQNEAQLEKSRLLSDRFSAERPKGSFSTLEIQRTEQGDSAMYLCASSLGVDSPLHFGNGTRLTVT.

This clonotype was detected many times. This chain uses TRBV11-3 with TRBJ2-2, with 9 positions matching TRBD1. V gave up 6 bases and J gave up 5 bases; unmatched junction bases: 7. This CDR3 comprises 15 residues. Germline CDR1 SGHNT, CDR2 YENEEA. Here the CDR3 reads CASSPQTGGTGELFF. The CDR3 DNA reads as TGTGCCAGCAGTCCTCAGACAGGGGGGACCGGGGAGCTGTTTTTT.

Comments on this clonotype: A much larger clone lies one base from this, so it may be a read error. The chain combines TRBV7-2 with TRBJ2-7; TRBD1 agrees at 11 bases. Germline CDR1 reads SGHTA; CDR2 reads FQGNSA. CDR3 length: 16 amino acids. The DNA of the CDR3 is TGTGCCGGCAGCTCTCAACCGGGACAGGGGGTGGGCGAGCAGTACTTC. Translating it yields CAGSSQPGQGVGEQYF.

By its share, this clonotype is medium-sized. This sequence joins TRBV12-3 or TRBV12-4 and TRBJ2-2, with 9 bases identical to TRBD1. This CDR3 is 13 amino acids long. V gave up 6 bases and J gave up 5 bases; unmatched junction bases: 1. The CDR3 DNA reads as TGTGCCAGCAGCGACAGGGGGACCGGGGAGCTGTTTTTT. Its protein is CASSDRGTGELFF.

This clonotype was found many times. This CDR3 is CSATSGTGGNQPQHF. The CDR3 nucleotides read TGCAGTGCTACGTCCGGGACAGGGGGCAATCAGCCCCAGCATTTT. V is TRBV20-1 and J is TRBJ1-5; 10 bases are shared with TRBD1. CDR3 length: 15 amino acids. The ends lost 4 bases at V and 2 bases at J; junction bases unmatched: 5. In germline, CDR1 is DFQATT, CDR2 SNEGSKA (reference sequence).

With respect to this clonotype: This clone may be a read error of a much larger clone one base away. The chain links TRBV4-1 to TRBJ2-6; D uncertain. The CDR3 spans 18 residues. V was shortened by 1 base and J by 2 bases, with 15 bases between the two germline ends. Germline V gene data show CDR1 as MGHRA and CDR2 as YSYEKL. CDR3 nucleotides: TGCGCCAGCAGCCAAGTTGGTCGGATCCTCCCTGGGGCCAACGTCCTGACTTTC. Its translation is CASSQVGRILPGANVLTF.

Sample share makes this clonotype medium-sized (0.01 to 0.1%). This chain connects TRBV29-1 to TRBJ1-5; TRBD1 matches 10 bases. The junction had 5 bases not matched to a gene; V was cut back by 6 bases and J by 6 bases. The CDR3 extends over 13 amino acids. Germline V gives CDR1 SQVTM, CDR2 ANQGSEA. DNA for the CDR3: TGCAGCGTGGCCGGGACAGGGGCTCAGCCCCAGCATTTT. It specifies CSVAGTGAQPQHF.

To note about this clonotype: A much larger clone sits a single nucleotide away, making a read error possible. Since the CDR3 does not end with the conserved phenylalanine or tryptophan, this likely comes from a read error. This rearrangement joins TRBV5-4 to TRBJ2-5, with D unresolved. The CDR3 covers 14 residues. With 4 bases removed from V and 2 bases from J, the gap between germline ends came to 12 bases. Germline lookup yields CDR1 SGHNT and CDR2 YYREEE (reference sequence). The CDR3 sequence: CASSHQQTQETQYS. DNA of the CDR3: TGTGCCAGCAGCCATCAGCAAACTCAAGAGACCCAGTACTCC.

By frequency in the sample, this clonotype is medium-sized. The chain has TRBV5-1 and TRBJ1-2; the D gene is possibly TRBD1 (6 bases). The V and J ends lost 0 bases and 7 bases respectively, with 16 bases between them. This CDR3 spans 15 amino acids. Per the germline V gene, CDR1 is SGHRS and CDR2 is YFSETQ. The CDR3 region has the DNA TGCGCCAGCAGCTTGGCGATACAGGGTTCGAGTGGCTACACCTTC. Encoded protein: CASSLAIQGSSGYTF. Full variable domain (missing parts from reference TRBV5-1 and TRBJ1-2): KAGVTQTPRYLIKTRGQQVTLSCSPISGHRSVSWYQQTPGQGLQFLFEYFSETQRNKGNFPGRFSGRQFSNSRSEMNVSTLELGDSALYLCASSLAIQGSSGYTFGSGTRLTVV.

This clonotype is medium-sized (0.01 to 0.1%) by share. The rearrangement joins TRBV5-5 to TRBJ2-1, with TRBD2 matching over 14 bases. CDR3 length: 17 residues. Looked up from germline, CDR1 is SGHKS and CDR2 is YYEKEE (reference sequence). V lost 4 bases to trimming and J lost 7 bases; unmatched junction nucleotides: 10. CDR3 protein: CASSATGTSGSGNEQFF. DNA of the CDR3: TGTGCCAGCAGCGCCACCGGGACTAGCGGGAGTGGGAATGAGCAGTTCTTC.

This clonotype has a count of ten or more. The chain employs TRBV5-4 and TRBJ2-1, with D unclear. Germline V gene sequence: CDR1 SGHNT, CDR2 YYREEE (reference sequence). Trimming pared 0 bases from V and 3 bases from J, leaving 1 base between. CDR3 length: 12 residues. This CDR3 is CASSLVYNEQFF. Written as DNA, the CDR3 is TGTGCCAGCAGCTTGGTCTACAATGAGCAGTTCTTC.

Relative to its sample, this clonotype is medium-sized. This sequence joins TRBV2 and TRBJ2-3; D gene ambiguous. Germline V gives CDR1 SNHLY, CDR2 FYNNEI. The CDR3 consists of 11 residues. The germline V and J ends were trimmed by 8 bases and 4 bases, with 7 bases remaining between them. The CDR3 here is CASLAADTQYF. In DNA, the CDR3 is TGTGCCAGCCTGGCAGCAGATACGCAGTATTTT. Variable domain in full (rest from reference TRBV2 and TRBJ2-3): EPEVTQTPSHQVTQMGQEVILRCVPISNHLYFYWYRQILGQKVEFLVSFYNNEISEKSEIFDDQFSVERPDGSNFTLKIRSTKLEDSAMYFCASLAADTQYFGPGTRLTVL.